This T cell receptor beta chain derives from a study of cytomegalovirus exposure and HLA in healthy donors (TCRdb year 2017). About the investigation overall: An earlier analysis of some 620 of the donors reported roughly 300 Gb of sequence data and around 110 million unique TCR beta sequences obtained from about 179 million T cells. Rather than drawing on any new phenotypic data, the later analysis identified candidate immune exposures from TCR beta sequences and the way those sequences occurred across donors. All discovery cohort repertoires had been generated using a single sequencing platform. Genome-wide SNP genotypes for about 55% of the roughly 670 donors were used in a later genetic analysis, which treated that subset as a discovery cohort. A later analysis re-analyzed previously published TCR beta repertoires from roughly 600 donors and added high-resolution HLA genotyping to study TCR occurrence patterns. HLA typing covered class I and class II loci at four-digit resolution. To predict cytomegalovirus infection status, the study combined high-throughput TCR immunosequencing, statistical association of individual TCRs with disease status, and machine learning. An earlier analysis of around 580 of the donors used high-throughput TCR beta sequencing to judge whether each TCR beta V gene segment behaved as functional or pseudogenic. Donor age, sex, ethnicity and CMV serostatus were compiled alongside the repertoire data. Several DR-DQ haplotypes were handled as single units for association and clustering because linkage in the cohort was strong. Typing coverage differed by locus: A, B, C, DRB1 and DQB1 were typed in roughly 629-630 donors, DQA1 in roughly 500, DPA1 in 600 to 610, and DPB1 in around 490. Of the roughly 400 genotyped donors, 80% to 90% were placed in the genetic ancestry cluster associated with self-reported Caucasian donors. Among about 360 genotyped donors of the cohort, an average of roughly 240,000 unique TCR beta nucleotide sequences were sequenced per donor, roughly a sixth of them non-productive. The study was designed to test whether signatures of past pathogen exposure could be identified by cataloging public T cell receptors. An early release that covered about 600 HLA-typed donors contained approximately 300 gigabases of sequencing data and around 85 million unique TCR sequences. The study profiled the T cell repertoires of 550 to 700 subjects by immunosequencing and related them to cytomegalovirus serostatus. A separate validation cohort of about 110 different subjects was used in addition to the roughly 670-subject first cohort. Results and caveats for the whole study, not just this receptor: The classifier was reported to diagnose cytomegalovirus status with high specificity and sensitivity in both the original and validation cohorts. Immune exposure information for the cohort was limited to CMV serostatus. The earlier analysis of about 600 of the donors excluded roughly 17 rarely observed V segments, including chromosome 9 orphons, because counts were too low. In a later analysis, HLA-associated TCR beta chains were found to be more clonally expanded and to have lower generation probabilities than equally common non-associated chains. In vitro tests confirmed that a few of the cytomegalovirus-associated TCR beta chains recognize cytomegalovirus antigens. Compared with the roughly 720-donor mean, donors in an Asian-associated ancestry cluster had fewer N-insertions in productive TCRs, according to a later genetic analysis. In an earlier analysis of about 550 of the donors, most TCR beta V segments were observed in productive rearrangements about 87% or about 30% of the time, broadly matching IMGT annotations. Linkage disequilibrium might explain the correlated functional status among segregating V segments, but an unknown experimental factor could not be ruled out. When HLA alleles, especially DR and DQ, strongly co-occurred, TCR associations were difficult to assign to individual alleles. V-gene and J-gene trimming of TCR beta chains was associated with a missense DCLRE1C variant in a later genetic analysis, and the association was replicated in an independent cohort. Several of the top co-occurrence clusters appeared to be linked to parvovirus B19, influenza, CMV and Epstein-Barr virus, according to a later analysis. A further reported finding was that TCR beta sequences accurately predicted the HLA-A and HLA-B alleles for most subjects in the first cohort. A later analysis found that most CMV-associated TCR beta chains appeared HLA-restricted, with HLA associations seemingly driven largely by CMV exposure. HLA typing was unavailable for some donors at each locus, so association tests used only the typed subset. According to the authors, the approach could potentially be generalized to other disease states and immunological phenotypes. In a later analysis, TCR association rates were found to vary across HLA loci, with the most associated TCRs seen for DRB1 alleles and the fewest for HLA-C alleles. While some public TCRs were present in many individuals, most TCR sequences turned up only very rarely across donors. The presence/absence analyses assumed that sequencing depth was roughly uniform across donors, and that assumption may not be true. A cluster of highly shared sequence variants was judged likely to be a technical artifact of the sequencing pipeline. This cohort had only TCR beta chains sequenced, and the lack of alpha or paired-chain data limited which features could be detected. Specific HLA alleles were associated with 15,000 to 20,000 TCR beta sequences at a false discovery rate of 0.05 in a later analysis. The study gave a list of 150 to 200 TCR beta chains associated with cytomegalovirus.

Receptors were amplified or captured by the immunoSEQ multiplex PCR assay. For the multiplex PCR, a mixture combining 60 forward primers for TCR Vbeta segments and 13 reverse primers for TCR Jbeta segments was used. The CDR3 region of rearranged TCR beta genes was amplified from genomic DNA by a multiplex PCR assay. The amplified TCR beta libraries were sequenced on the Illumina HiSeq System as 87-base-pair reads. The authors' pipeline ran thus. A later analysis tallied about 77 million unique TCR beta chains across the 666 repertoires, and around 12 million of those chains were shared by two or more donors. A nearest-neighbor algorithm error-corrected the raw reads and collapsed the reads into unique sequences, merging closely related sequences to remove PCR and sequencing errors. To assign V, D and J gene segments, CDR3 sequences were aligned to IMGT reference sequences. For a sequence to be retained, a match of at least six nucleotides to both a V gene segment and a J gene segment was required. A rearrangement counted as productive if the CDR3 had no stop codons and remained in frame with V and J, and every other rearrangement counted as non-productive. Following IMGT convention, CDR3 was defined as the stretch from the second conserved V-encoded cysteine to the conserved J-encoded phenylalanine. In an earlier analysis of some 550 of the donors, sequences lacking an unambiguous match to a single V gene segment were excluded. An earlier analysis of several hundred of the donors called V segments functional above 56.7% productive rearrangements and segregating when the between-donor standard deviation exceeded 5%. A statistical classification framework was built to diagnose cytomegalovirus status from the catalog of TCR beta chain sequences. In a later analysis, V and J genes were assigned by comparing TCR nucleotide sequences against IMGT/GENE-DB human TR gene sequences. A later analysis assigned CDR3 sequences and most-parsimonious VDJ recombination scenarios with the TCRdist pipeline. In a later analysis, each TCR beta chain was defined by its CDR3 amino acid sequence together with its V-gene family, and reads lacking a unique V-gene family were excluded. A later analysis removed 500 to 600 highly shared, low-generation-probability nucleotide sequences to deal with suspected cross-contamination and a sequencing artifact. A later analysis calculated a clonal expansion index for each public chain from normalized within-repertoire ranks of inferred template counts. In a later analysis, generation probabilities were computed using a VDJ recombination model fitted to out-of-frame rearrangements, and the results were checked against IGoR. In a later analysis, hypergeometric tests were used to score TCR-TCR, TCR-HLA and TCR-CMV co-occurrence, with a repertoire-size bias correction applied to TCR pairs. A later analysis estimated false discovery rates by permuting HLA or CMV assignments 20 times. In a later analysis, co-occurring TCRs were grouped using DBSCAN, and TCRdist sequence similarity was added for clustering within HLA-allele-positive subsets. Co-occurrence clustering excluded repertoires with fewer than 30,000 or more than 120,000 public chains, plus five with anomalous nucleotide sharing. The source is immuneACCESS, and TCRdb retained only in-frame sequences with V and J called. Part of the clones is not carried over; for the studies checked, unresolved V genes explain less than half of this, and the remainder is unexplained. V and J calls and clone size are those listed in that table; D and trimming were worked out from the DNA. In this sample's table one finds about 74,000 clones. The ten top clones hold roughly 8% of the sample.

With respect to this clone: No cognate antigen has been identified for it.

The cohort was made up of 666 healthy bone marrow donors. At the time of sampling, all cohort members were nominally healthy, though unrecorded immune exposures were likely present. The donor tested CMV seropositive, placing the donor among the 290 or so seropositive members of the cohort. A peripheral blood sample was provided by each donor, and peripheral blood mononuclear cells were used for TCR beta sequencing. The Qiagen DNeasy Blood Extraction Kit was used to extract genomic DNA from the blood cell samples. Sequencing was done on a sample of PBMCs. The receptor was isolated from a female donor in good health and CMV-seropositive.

This receptor has the CDR3 CASSYSRGSAEAFF. The DNA sequence is as follows: TGTGCCAGCAGTTACTCTCGAGGGAGCGCTGAAGCTTTCTTT. The sequence joins TRBV6-5 to TRBJ1-1; there is no confident call for the D gene. V was cut back by 0 bases and J by 6 bases, leaving a gap of 11 bases between them. CDR1 and CDR2, per the germline V gene, are MNHEY and SVGAGI. Measured from the cysteine to the phenylalanine, the CDR3 is 14 residues long. Only CDR3 DNA remains: 42 bases, in frame from the first base.